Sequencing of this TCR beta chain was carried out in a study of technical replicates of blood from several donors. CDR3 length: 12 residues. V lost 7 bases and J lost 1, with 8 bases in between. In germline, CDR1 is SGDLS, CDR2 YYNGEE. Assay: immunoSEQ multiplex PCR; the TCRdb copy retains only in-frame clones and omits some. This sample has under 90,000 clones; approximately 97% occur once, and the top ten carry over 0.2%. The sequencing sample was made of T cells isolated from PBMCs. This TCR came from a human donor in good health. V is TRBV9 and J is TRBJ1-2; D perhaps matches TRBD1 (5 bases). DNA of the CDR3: TGTGCCAGCCTCCAGGGTAACTATGGCTACACCTTC. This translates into CASLQGNYGYTF.